Given below is one TCR beta chain in context. What it recognizes is unknown. The source of the sample is a study of cytomegalovirus exposure and HLA in healthy donors. Background on the study: Of the donors genotyped, approximately 400 in all, about 76% fell in the Caucasian-associated ancestry cluster. Broader study findings: The majority of TCR sequences were rare, yet some public TCRs appeared in many donors. TCR beta V- and J-gene trimming, according to a later analysis, was linked to a missense DCLRE1C variant.

Per the germline V gene, CDR1 is LGHNA and CDR2 is YSLEER. CDR3 length equals 12 residues. V lost 0 bases and J 6 bases, leaving 4 bases between the germline ends. A multiplex PCR was run with 60 Vbeta primers and 13 Jbeta primers. Authors' analysis steps: In a later analysis, approximately 73 million unique TCR beta chains included roughly 11 million shared by two or more donors. TCRdb keeps only in-frame clones here, not all; method: immunoSEQ multiplex PCR. Clonal size and the V and J genes are those of that table, whereas D and trimming came from the DNA. The sample contains about 150,000 clones, about 82% of which appear only once.

The chain is built from TRBV4-3 and TRBJ2-3; D is ambiguous. The clonotype comes from a male donor in good health and CMV-seronegative. Sequenced input: PBMCs. CDR3 sequence: CASSQDRDTQYF. The CDR3 DNA sequence: TGCGCCAGCAGCCAAGATCGGGATACGCAGTATTTT.